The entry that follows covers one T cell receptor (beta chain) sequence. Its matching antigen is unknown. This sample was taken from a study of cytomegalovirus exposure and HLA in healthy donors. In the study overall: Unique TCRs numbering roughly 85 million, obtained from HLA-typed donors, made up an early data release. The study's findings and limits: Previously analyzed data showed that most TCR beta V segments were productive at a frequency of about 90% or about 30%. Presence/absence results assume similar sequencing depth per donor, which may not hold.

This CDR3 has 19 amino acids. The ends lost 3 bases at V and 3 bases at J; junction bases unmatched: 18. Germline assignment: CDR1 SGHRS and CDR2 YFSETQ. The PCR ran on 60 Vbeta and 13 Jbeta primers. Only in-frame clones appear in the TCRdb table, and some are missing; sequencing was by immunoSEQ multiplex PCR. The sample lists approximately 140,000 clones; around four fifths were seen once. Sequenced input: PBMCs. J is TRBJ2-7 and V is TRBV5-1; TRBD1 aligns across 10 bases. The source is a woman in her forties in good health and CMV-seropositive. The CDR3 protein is CASSSSGTGVTRGLYEQYF. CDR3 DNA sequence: TGCGCCAGCAGCTCTTCCGGGACAGGGGTTACCAGAGGGCTCTACGAGCAGTACTTC.